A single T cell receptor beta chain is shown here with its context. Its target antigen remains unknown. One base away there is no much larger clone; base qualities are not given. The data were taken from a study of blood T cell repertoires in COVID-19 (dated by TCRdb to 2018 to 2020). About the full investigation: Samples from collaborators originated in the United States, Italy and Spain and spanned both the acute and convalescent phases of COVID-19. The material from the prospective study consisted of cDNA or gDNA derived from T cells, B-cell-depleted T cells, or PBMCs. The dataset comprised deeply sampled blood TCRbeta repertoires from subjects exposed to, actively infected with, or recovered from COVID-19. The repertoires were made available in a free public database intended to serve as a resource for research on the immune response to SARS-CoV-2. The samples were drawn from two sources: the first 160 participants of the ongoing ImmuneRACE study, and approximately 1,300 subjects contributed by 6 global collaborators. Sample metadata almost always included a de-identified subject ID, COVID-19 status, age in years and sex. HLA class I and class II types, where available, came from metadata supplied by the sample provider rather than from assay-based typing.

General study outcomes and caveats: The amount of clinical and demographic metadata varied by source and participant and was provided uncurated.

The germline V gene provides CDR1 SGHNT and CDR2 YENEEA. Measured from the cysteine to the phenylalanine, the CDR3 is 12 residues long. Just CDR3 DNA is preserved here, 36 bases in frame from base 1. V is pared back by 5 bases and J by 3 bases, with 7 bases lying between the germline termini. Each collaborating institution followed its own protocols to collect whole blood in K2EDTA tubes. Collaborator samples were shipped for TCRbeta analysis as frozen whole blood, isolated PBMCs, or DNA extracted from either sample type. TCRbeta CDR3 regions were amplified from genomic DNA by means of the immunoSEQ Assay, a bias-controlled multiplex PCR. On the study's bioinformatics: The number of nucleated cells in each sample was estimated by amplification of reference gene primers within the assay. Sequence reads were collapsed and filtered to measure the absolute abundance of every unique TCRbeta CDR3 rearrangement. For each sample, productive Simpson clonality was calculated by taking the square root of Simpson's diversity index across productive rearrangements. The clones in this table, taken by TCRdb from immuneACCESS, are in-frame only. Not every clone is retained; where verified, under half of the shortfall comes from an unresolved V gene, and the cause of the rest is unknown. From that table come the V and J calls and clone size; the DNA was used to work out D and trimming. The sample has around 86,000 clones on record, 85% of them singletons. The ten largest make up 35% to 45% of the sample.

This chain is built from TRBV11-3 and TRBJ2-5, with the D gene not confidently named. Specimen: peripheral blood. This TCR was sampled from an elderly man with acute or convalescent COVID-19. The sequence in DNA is TGTGCCAGCAGCCCTGGAGAAGAGACCCAGTACTTC. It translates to CASSPGEETQYF.